This T cell receptor (beta chain) was retrieved from a study of T cells in Graves' hyperthyroidism and ophthalmopathy (dated by TCRdb to between 2019 and 2020). Looking at the study overall: Peripheral blood samples were taken at the time of initial diagnosis, prior to any treatment. TCR V-J signatures able to tell the groups apart were searched for in a discovery cohort of about a hundred patients, of whom fewer than 45 had Graves' ophthalmopathy and 55 to 65 had stable Graves' hyperthyroidism. Prospective prediction of ophthalmopathy was tested in an independent validation cohort of 18 to 20 hyperthyroidism patients and 17 patients who later progressed to ophthalmopathy. The roughly 91 discovery patients were randomly divided into training and test sets at a 7:3 ratio. Thyroid tissue and blood T-cell repertoires from over 5 Graves' hyperthyroidism patients were also compared in the study. After blood sampling, hyperthyroidism patients were treated with methimazole at a starting dose of 30 mg daily, and ophthalmopathy patients were treated with high-dose intravenous methylprednisolone. TCR Vbeta CDR3 sequencing of roughly 140 peripheral blood samples (roughly 43 ophthalmopathy, about 74 hyperthyroidism and about 17 progressor patients) is reported in the paper. Broad study findings and their caveats: Most expanded thyroid clonotypes (frequency above 0.001) were also found in blood, which suggests that blood repertoires may mirror thyroid immune responses. In validation, the model predicted progression to ophthalmopathy with around 71% sensitivity and 72% to 75% specificity, a median of 6.5 months before onset. A model built on a 13 V-J signature distinguished ophthalmopathy from stable hyperthyroidism, reaching roughly 88% sensitivity and about 81% specificity in cross-validation and 80%/75% in testing. No statistical method was used to set the sample size in advance, and investigators knew the group allocation.

Amplification of TCR beta CDR3 regions was carried out from RNA transcripts. The TCR CDR3 was subjected to a first round of RT-PCR using the HTBI primer set and the Qiagen OneStep RT-PCR kit. The libraries were constructed in a second round of multiplex PCR and then size-selected and purified. Libraries were sequenced paired-end with 100 bp reads on an Illumina HiSeq2000. The source study handled its data this way. Raw data were processed with SOAPnuke, discarding reads with adapters, uncalled bases, mean Phred below 15, or no exact constant-primer or identifier match. COPE v1.2.5 was used to merge the high-quality paired reads, and each unique nucleotide sequence was defined as a clonotype. MiTCR v1.1 was used to align the clonotypes against IMGT TRBV, TRBD and TRBJ reference segments. Analysis was restricted to V-J combinations with a frequency above 0.0001, which covered 99.2% of repertoires. The TCS score was defined as F50 (clonal expansion) divided by E x V (chaos), with BLOSUM62-based TCRdist calculated between CDR3 peptides within each V-J. Welch's t-statistics and random forest reduced around 550 V-J features to under 15, which were used in a naive Bayes classifier (R e1071). Using fastp at Q25 and MiXCR, TCRdb reprocessed the public reads and kept productive beta chains. Under each unique CDR3 protein, matching rows form one entry showing the most common genes and DNA. The V and J calls follow TCRdb's processing rather than the paper's. The sample table lists about 160,000 distinct CDR3 sequences, 9.4% of them with a count of one. The ten largest clones add up to more than 20% of the sample.

This clonotype was recorded at least ten times. The specificity of this receptor is unknown. The record has no base qualities; no much larger clone is one base away. The V and J ends are trimmed by 5 bases and 10 bases, leaving 26 bases between them. The CDR3 contains 16 residues, cysteine and phenylalanine counted. The read is trimmed to its CDR3 DNA, 48 bases read in frame from base 1. CDR1 and CDR2, per the germline V gene, are MNHNS and SASEGT. Hyperthyroidism patients were newly diagnosed, with disease duration under 2 months, and aged 18 to 65 years. Any patient with an uncontrolled infection, another autoimmune disease, pregnancy or lactation was excluded. Diagnoses relied on clinical symptoms, serum thyroxine and TRAb, thyroid ultrasound and orbital computed tomography. For progressor patients, blood was drawn at the first diagnosis of hyperthyroidism, before any ophthalmopathy symptoms had appeared. PBMCs were separated from approximately 9.9 ml of fresh peripheral blood using Ficoll-Paque density gradient centrifugation. Progressor patients were initially diagnosed with Graves' hyperthyroidism and developed ophthalmopathy during follow-up. Total RNA was extracted using Trizol reagent, and RNA quality was assessed on an Agilent 2100 Bioanalyzer.

Recombination connected TRBV6-1 to TRBJ1-2; tentative D gene TRBD1, with 5 bases matching. This TCR was recovered from a woman under 30 with Graves' hyperthyroidism that later progressed to Graves' ophthalmopathy. Sequencing was done on a sample of blood. DNA sequence: TGTGCCAGCAGTTCCGCCAAAACAGTTGTGGGACCCCTCTACACCTTC. The resulting protein is CASSSAKTVVGPLYTF.